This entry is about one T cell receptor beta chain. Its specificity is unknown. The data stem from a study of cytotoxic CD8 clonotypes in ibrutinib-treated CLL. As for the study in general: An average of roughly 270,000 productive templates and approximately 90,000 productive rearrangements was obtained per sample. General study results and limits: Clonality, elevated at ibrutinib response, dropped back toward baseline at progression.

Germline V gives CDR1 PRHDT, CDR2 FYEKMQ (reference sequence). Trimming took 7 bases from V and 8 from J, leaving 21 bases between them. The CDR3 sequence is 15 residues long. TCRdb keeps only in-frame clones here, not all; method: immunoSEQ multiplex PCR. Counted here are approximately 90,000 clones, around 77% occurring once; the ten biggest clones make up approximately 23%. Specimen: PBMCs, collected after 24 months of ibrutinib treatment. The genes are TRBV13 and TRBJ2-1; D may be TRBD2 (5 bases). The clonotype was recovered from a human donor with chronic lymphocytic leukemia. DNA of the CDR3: TGTGCCAGCAAGGGCTATCGCGGGCGGGCGGATGAGCAGTTCTTC. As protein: CASKGYRGRADEQFF.